The 30 T cell receptor beta chains listed next were all sequenced from one sample in a study of technical replicates of blood from a few donors. Repertoires were generated with immunoSEQ multiplex PCR, while TCRdb's copy carries only in-frame clones and drops some. The sample lists more than 65,000 clones, 75% to 90% occurring once. Source material: PBMCs. The receptor set was obtained from a human donor in good health. Some clones in this sample may be carry-over from other donors' samples.

V gene TRBV6-5 combines with J gene TRBJ2-7; 7 bases align to TRBD1. Germline V gene lookup returns CDR1 MNHEY and CDR2 SVGAGI. V shed 7 bases, J shed 4 bases, and the junction held 7 bases outside the gene matches. The CDR3 contains 13 residues. In DNA form, the CDR3 reads TGTGCCAGCAACCGACAGGGAAGATACGAGCAGTACTTC. As protein: CASNRQGRYEQYF.

V usage is TRBV25-1 and J usage is TRBJ2-1, with 13 bases fitting TRBD2. This CDR3 spans 17 amino acids. Germline loops: CDR1 MGHDK, CDR2 SYGVNS. Losses at the gene ends were 4 bases for V and 8 bases for J; bases not matched to a gene: 11. CDR3 residues: CASSAWTSGSLVDEQFF. The CDR3 DNA follows: TGTGCCAGCAGTGCCTGGACTAGCGGGAGTTTAGTCGATGAGCAGTTCTTC. Full variable domain (outside the CDR3, taken from reference TRBV25-1 and TRBJ2-1): EADIYQTPRYLVIGTGKKITLECSQTMGHDKMYWYQQDPGMELHLIHYSYGVNSTEKGDLSSESTVSRIRTEHFPLTLESARPSHTSQYLCASSAWTSGSLVDEQFFGPGTRLTVL.

The genes are TRBV4-2 and TRBJ2-7; 8 bases align to TRBD1. This CDR3 has 17 residues. In germline, CDR1 is LGHNA, CDR2 YNFKEQ. Trimming at V came to 4 bases and at J to 5 bases, leaving 16 bases not matched to a gene. Here the CDR3 DNA reads TGTGCCAGCAGCCCCCTAACTACCAGGACAGGGAAGAACGAGCAGTACTTC. This translates into CASSPLTTRTGKNEQYF.

This chain uses TRBV6-6 with TRBJ2-3; 10 bases are shared with TRBD2. J lost 2 bases, V lost 0 bases, and 2 bases had no gene match. In germline, CDR1 is MNHNY, CDR2 SVGAGI (reference sequence). CDR3 length: 16 amino acids. CDR3 in amino acids: CASSYSSGGATDTQYF. As DNA, the CDR3 is TGTGCCAGCAGTTACTCGAGCGGGGGGGCCACAGATACGCAGTATTTT.

V is TRBV2 and J is TRBJ2-2; 8 nucleotides align to TRBD1. Trimming cost V 6 bases and J 5 bases; bases outside gene matches: 8. Per germline, CDR1 SNHLY and CDR2 FYNNEI. This CDR3 has 15 residues. CDR3 amino acids: CASSGRTGRTGELFF. CDR3 in DNA: TGTGCCAGCAGCGGCCGGACAGGGCGAACCGGGGAGCTGTTTTTT.

The V gene is TRBV11-2, the J gene TRBJ2-2, with 8 bases lining up with TRBD1. The CDR3 contains 14 residues. V gave up 2 bases and J gave up 7 bases; unmatched junction bases: 3. From germline, CDR1 is SGHAT and CDR2 FQNNGV. In DNA, the CDR3 is TGTGCCAGCAGCTTAAGGACAGGGAACGGGGAGCTGTTTTTT. Encoded protein: CASSLRTGNGELFF.

The gene calls are TRBV7-8 and TRBJ2-4; tentative D call: TRBD2 (5 bases). CDR3 length: 12 amino acids. Looked up from germline, CDR1 is SGHVS and CDR2 is FQNEAQ. The V gene lost 6 bases and the J gene lost 9 bases, with 12 bases spanning the gap. The CDR3 sequence is CASSLPRGIQYF. CDR3 nucleotides: TGTGCCAGCAGTTTGCCCCGGGGCATTCAGTACTTC.

V and J are TRBV9 and TRBJ2-1; 9 bases match TRBD1. CDR1 is SGDLS, CDR2 YYNGEE, per germline. After removal of 4 bases from V and 8 bases from J, the junction contained 13 bases not matched to a gene. The CDR3 length is 16 residues. Here the CDR3 reads CASSMMTGGSEDEQFF. CDR3 DNA: TGTGCCAGCAGCATGATGACAGGGGGATCGGAAGATGAGCAGTTCTTC.

The V call is TRBV20-1, the J call TRBJ1-1; no firm D call. CDR3 length equals 11 residues. Trimming took 7 bases from V and 1 from J, leaving 7 bases between them. Germline values: CDR1 DFQATT, CDR2 SNEGSKA (reference sequence). The CDR3 nucleotides are TGCAGTGTAGAGAGGAACACTGAAGCTTTCTTT. Protein sequence: CSVERNTEAFF.

V is TRBV7-9 and J is TRBJ2-5; TRBD1 aligns across 9 bases. With 1 base clipped from V and 5 bases from J, the junction kept 5 bases outside the gene matches. Germline lookup yields CDR1 SEHNR and CDR2 FQNEAQ (reference sequence). This CDR3 has 15 residues. The CDR3 protein is CASSLGQGDGETQYF. CDR3 DNA sequence: TGTGCCAGCAGCTTAGGACAGGGGGATGGGGAGACCCAGTACTTC.

The V and J genes are TRBV9 and TRBJ1-1; no clear D gene. With 6 bases removed from V and 6 bases from J, the gap between germline ends came to 18 bases. Germline CDR1 reads SGDLS; CDR2 reads YYNGEE. The CDR3 has 14 amino acids. The CDR3 spells CASTRGVAEAEAFF. DNA of the CDR3: TGTGCCAGCACCCGCGGGGTTGCGGAGGCTGAAGCTTTCTTT.

The chain carries TRBV2 and TRBJ1-5; 7 nucleotides line up with TRBD1. V lost 2 bases to trimming and J lost 2 bases; unmatched junction nucleotides: 0. CDR3 size: 14 residues. The germline CDR1 and CDR2 sequences are SNHLY and FYNNEI. The DNA for the CDR3 is TGTGCCAGCAGTGAAACAGGGGGCAATCAGCCCCAGCATTTT. Protein: CASSETGGNQPQHF. Supplemented by reference TRBV2 and TRBJ1-5, the full variable domain reads EPEVTQTPSHQVTQMGQEVILRCVPISNHLYFYWYRQILGQKVEFLVSFYNNEISEKSEIFDDQFSVERPDGSNFTLKIRSTKLEDSAMYFCASSETGGNQPQHFGDGTRLSIL.

The chain employs TRBV19 and TRBJ2-2; 7 bases are a match to TRBD1. Trimming took 1 base from V and 0 from J; bases not matched to a gene: 2. This CDR3 comprises 16 residues. From germline, CDR1 is LNHDA and CDR2 SQIVND (reference sequence). The CDR3 nucleotides are TGTGCCAGTAGTATAGGTGGGACAGCGAACACCGGGGAGCTGTTTTTT. This sequence encodes CASSIGGTANTGELFF. Drawing the rest from reference TRBV19 and TRBJ2-2, the complete variable domain is DGGITQSPKYLFRKEGQNVTLSCEQNLNHDAMYWYRQDPGQGLRLIYYSQIVNDFQKGDIAEGYSVSREKKESFPLTVTSAQKNPTAFYLCASSIGGTANTGELFFGEGSRLTVL.

The CDR3 is CAVTWRLAFDEQYF. As DNA, the CDR3 is TGTGCCGTGACTTGGAGACTAGCTTTCGACGAGCAGTACTTC. The chain carries TRBV2 and TRBJ2-7, with 7 bases lining up with TRBD2. Germline loops: CDR1 SNHLY, CDR2 FYNNEI. This CDR3 contains 14 residues. Germline trimming cut 11 bases from V and 5 bases from J; bases unmatched to any gene: 15.

V usage is TRBV4-3 and J usage is TRBJ2-7; 11 nucleotides align to TRBD2. Germline trimming cut 4 bases from V and 4 bases from J; bases unmatched to any gene: 6. Germline CDR1 is LGHNA and CDR2 is YSLEER. The CDR3 sequence is 15 residues long. CDR3 bases: TGCGCCAGCAGCCGGTCGACTAGCGGGATATACGAGCAGTACTTC. Encoded protein: CASSRSTSGIYEQYF.

The chain has TRBV27 and TRBJ2-1, with 12 bases that match TRBD2. J was trimmed by 5 bases and V by 5 bases; bases with no gene match: 4. The CDR3 runs 15 residues. Germline lookup yields CDR1 MNHEY and CDR2 SMNVEV (reference sequence). DNA for the CDR3: TGTGCCAGCAGTCCGTGGACTAGCGGGGACAATGAGCAGTTCTTC. Encoded protein: CASSPWTSGDNEQFF.

V usage is TRBV7-9 and J usage is TRBJ2-3, with D possibly matching TRBD2 (5 bases). Germline CDR1 SEHNR, CDR2 FQNEAQ (reference sequence). CDR3 length: 13 amino acids. V was pared by 4 bases and J by 6 bases, with 11 bases between. CDR3 region: CASSSDGEDTQYF. CDR3 DNA: TGTGCCAGCAGCTCAGACGGGGAGGATACGCAGTATTTT.

The J gene is TRBJ2-3, the V gene TRBV27; 12 bases map to TRBD2. CDR1 and CDR2 (germline): MNHEY, SMNVEV (reference sequence). V trimming: 8 bases; J trimming: 7 bases; junction bases outside the gene matches: 10. This CDR3 region has 15 residues. CDR3 in DNA: TGTGCCAGCGGATTGACTAGCGGGAGTAGAAATACGCAGTATTTT. It specifies CASGLTSGSRNTQYF.

J is TRBJ2-5 and V is TRBV2; TRBD1 matches at 7 bases. J was trimmed by 8 bases and V by 3 bases; bases with no gene match: 9. This CDR3 spans 14 amino acids. Germline CDR1 is SNHLY and CDR2 is FYNNEI. CDR3 amino acids: CASSDQTGTGTQYF. The CDR3 nucleotides read TGTGCCAGCAGTGACCAGACAGGGACGGGAACCCAGTACTTC.

The V call is TRBV14, the J call TRBJ1-1, with D hard to call. From germline, CDR1 is SGHDN and CDR2 FVKESK. V was shortened by 6 bases and J by 1 base, with 3 bases between the two germline ends. This CDR3 is built from 11 residues. The CDR3 region is CASSKNTEAFF. DNA for the CDR3: TGTGCCAGCAGTAAGAACACTGAAGCTTTCTTT.

This chain joins TRBV4-1 and TRBJ1-2; 8 bases are a match to TRBD1. The CDR3 is 15 amino acids. CDR1 MGHRA and CDR2 YSYEKL come from the germline V gene. V dropped 6 bases and J dropped 4; count of bases not matched to a gene: 10. CDR3 loop: CASSYSAGGSYGYTF. The CDR3 DNA reads as TGCGCCAGCAGTTATTCAGCAGGGGGCAGCTATGGCTACACCTTC.

The chain recombines TRBV5-6 with TRBJ2-3; D is possibly TRBD1 (5 bases). V shed 0 bases and J shed 4 bases, with 9 bases lying between them. Germline CDR1 SGHDT, CDR2 YYEEEE. The CDR3 is 14 residues long. The CDR3 DNA is TGTGCCAGCAGCTTGGACAGGTTGGCAGATACGCAGTATTTT. It specifies CASSLDRLADTQYF.

The rearrangement joins TRBV2 to TRBJ1-1; 7 bases fit TRBD1. Per germline, CDR1 SNHLY and CDR2 FYNNEI. The length of the CDR3 is 14 residues. Germline trimming cut 5 bases from V and 0 bases from J; bases unmatched to any gene: 3. CDR3 sequence: CASSRDRMNTEAFF. In DNA, the CDR3 is TGTGCCAGCAGTCGGGACAGAATGAACACTGAAGCTTTCTTT.

The rearrangement links TRBV7-9 to TRBJ2-5, with 10 positions matching TRBD2. Germline CDR1 and CDR2: SEHNR and FQNEAQ (reference sequence). CDR3 length equals 16 residues. V lost 5 bases and J lost 5; bases outside the gene matches: 11. Here the CDR3 reads CASSQNLAGAWETQYF. DNA of the CDR3: TGTGCCAGCAGCCAAAACCTAGCGGGGGCCTGGGAGACCCAGTACTTC.

On this clone: Distinct nucleotide sequences in the sample also encode this CDR3. This chain links TRBV30 with TRBJ1-2; D unclear. Germline V gene sequence: CDR1 GTSNPN, CDR2 SVGIG (reference sequence). The CDR3 spans 13 residues. The V gene lost 1 base and the J gene lost 8 bases, with 14 bases spanning the gap. In nucleotides, the CDR3 is TGTGCCTGGAGTGACGGAGGACGGGGAGGCTACACCTTC. This codes for CAWSDGGRGGYTF.

The chain joins TRBV25-1 to TRBJ1-1; D call uncertain. The V end lost 2 bases, the J end lost 3 bases, and 10 bases lay between the germline ends. The CDR3 loop spans 14 amino acids. Germline loops: CDR1 MGHDK, CDR2 SYGVNS. The CDR3 nucleotides read TGTGCCAGCAGTGAAGTAGAAAGCTACACTGAAGCTTTCTTT. Protein sequence: CASSEVESYTEAFF. Together with reference TRBV25-1 and TRBJ1-1, the CDR3 gives the full variable domain: EADIYQTPRYLVIGTGKKITLECSQTMGHDKMYWYQQDPGMELHLIHYSYGVNSTEKGDLSSESTVSRIRTEHFPLTLESARPSHTSQYLCASSEVESYTEAFFGQGTRLTVV.

The chain combines TRBV5-1 with TRBJ2-3; 7 positions agree with TRBD1. CDR1 is SGHRS, CDR2 YFSETQ, per germline. Trimming at V came to 4 bases and at J to 0 bases, leaving 2 bases not matched to a gene. The CDR3 contains 14 residues. DNA of the CDR3: TGCGCCAGCAGCCCGACAGGGAGCACAGATACGCAGTATTTT. It yields the protein CASSPTGSTDTQYF.

This rearrangement joins TRBV9 to TRBJ2-5; 14 nucleotides agree with TRBD2. The germline gives CDR1 SGDLS, CDR2 YYNGEE. V shed 0 bases and J 1 base; nucleotides not matched to a gene: 14. The CDR3 is 21 amino acids. CDR3 amino acids: CASSVGGGGLAGANLQETQYF. Here the CDR3 DNA reads TGTGCCAGCAGCGTAGGAGGGGGGGGACTAGCGGGGGCCAATCTCCAAGAGACCCAGTACTTC.

The chain employs TRBV6-1 and TRBJ1-3, with a tentative D call TRBD1 (5 bases). From germline, CDR1 is MNHNS and CDR2 SASEGT. The V and J ends lost 4 bases and 0 bases respectively, with 10 bases between them. The CDR3 has 15 residues. CDR3 sequence reads: CASSGGTISGNTIYF. The CDR3, as DNA: TGTGCCAGCAGTGGCGGGACGATCTCTGGAAACACCATATATTTT.

This rearrangement joins TRBV18 to TRBJ2-7; 11 nucleotides agree with TRBD1. The V gene end was trimmed by 3 bases and the J gene end by 3 bases; junction bases not matched to a gene: 4. The germline V gene encodes CDR1 KGHSH and CDR2 LQKENI. The CDR3 covers 15 residues. As DNA, the CDR3 is TGTGCCAGCTCACCCCGGACAGGGGGCATCTACGAGCAGTACTTC. Translated, it gives CASSPRTGGIYEQYF.